This T cell receptor (beta chain) was profiled in a study of cytomegalovirus exposure and HLA in healthy donors. About the study: A later analysis reported the same platform for the 90 to 150 validation repertoires and the roughly 700 first-cohort repertoires.

Donors came from a validation cohort of about 110 subjects, distinct from the first 666-subject cohort. This clone occurred once. Some clones are missing from TCRdb's copy, which holds only in-frame ones; the method was immunoSEQ multiplex PCR. The sample consists of 250,000 to 400,000 clones, approximately 88% of them appearing once. Germline CDR1 and CDR2: SEHNR and FQNEAQ (reference sequence). V was clipped by 3 bases and J by 2 bases, with 23 bases between them. The length of the CDR3 is 18 residues. This sequence originates from a man aged 25-40 years in good health and CMV-seronegative. The chain links TRBV7-9 to TRBJ2-7; TRBD2 is a possible D gene (6 bases). Specimen: PBMCs. As DNA, the CDR3 is TGTGCCAGCAGCTTCCGGCCCTTACTCGGGGGTGGTACCTACGAGCAGTACTTC. Protein product: CASSFRPLLGGGTYEQYF.